This entry lists 21 T cell receptor beta chains sequenced from one sample in a study of T-cell reconstitution after alpha-beta-depleted transplantation in children. Unique molecular identifiers were incorporated into the prepared TCRbeta library. MiXCR, applied by TCRdb to the PCR reads, yields one record per CDR3 protein. This table holds approximately 420,000 distinct CDR3 sequences, under 13% found once. Sequencing was performed on PBMCs from the stem cell graft donor, taken from the stem cell graft. All receptors derive from a human donor who donated a stem cell graft to a child with acute myeloid leukemia.

This clonotype appeared many times. The chain links TRBV4-2 to TRBJ1-3, with D maybe TRBD1 (5 bases). The CDR3 totals 17 residues. Germline V gene sequence: CDR1 LGHNA, CDR2 YNFKEQ. Trimming took 0 bases from V and 0 from J, leaving 12 bases between them. In DNA, the CDR3 is TGTGCCAGCAGCCAAGATGCCGACAGCAGCTCTGGAAACACCATATATTTT. Translating gives CASSQDADSSSGNTIYF.

This clonotype was seen ten or more times. One end of the junction varies from germline; a read error may be responsible. The chain is built from TRBV5-1 and TRBJ2-2; D call uncertain. From germline, CDR1 is SGHRS and CDR2 YFSETQ. The length of the CDR3 is 13 residues. CDR3 sequence (DNA): TGTGCCAGCAGTTTTCCGAACACCGGGGAGCTGTTTTTT. Translation: CASSFPNTGELFF.

This clonotype showed up just a few times. CDR3 in amino acids: CASKWRGQGFRTEAFF. The CDR3 nucleotides are TGTGCCAGCAAATGGAGGGGACAGGGTTTCAGAACTGAAGCTTTCTTT. V gene TRBV6-1 combines with J gene TRBJ1-1; 9 bases fit TRBD1. With 7 bases clipped from V and 5 bases from J, the junction kept 14 bases outside the gene matches. CDR3 length equals 16 residues. CDR1 and CDR2 (germline): MNHNS, SASEGT.

In this sample, this clonotype turned up a few times. The chain links TRBV12-3 or TRBV12-4 to TRBJ2-1; D possibly corresponds to TRBD2 (5 bases). There are 15 residues in the CDR3. Trimming pared 3 bases from V and 7 bases from J, leaving 16 bases between. In DNA form, the CDR3 reads TGTGCCAGCAGTTTTGGAACTAGTCCAGGAAATGAGCAGTTCTTC. This gives the protein CASSFGTSPGNEQFF.

The table lists this clonotype with a few counts. V gene TRBV6-5 combines with J gene TRBJ2-5; tentatively, D is TRBD1 (5 bases). The germline CDR1 and CDR2 sequences are MNHEY and SVGAGI. The V and J ends lost 0 bases and 9 bases respectively, with 17 bases between them. The CDR3 totals 15 residues. CDR3 nucleotide sequence: TGTGCCAGCAGTTACTCGGGGCAGGGTAGGACGGCCCAGTACTTC. Encoded protein: CASSYSGQGRTAQYF.

V gene TRBV6-2 or TRBV6-3 combines with J gene TRBJ2-6; 8 bases match TRBD1. Germline values: CDR1 MNHEY, CDR2 SVGEGT. J lost 4 bases, V lost 7 bases, and 9 bases had no gene match. This CDR3 spans 16 amino acids. The chain's CDR3 is CASTGQGRSGANVLTF. DNA of the CDR3: TGTGCCAGCACCGGACAGGGAAGGTCAGGGGCCAACGTCCTGACTTTC.

The table lists this clonotype with a few counts. This chain uses TRBV7-2 with TRBJ1-2, with D possibly being TRBD1 (5 bases). The CDR3 covers 12 residues. Germline CDR1 reads SGHTA; CDR2 reads FQGNSA. Trimming removed 7 bases from V and 8 bases from J, with 14 bases in between. The CDR3 nucleotides are TGTGCCAGCACCCTACCAGGGAACGGCTACACCTTC. Protein product: CASTLPGNGYTF.

The chain couples TRBV7-3 to TRBJ2-2, with 12 bases matching TRBD2. There are 17 residues in the CDR3. The germline V gene has CDR1 SGHTA and CDR2 FQGTGA. V shed 2 bases, J shed 4 bases, and the junction held 5 bases outside the gene matches. CDR3: CASSLSSGGASTGELFF. As DNA, the CDR3 is TGTGCCAGCAGCTTATCTAGCGGGGGGGCCAGCACCGGGGAGCTGTTTTTT.

DNA of the CDR3: TGTGCCAGCAGCGTATCCCCCCTCCACTTT. Protein: CASSVSPLHF. The V and J genes are TRBV9 and TRBJ1-6, with D unresolved. The CDR3 length is 10 residues. CDR1 and CDR2 (germline): SGDLS, YYNGEE. The V end lost 1 base, the J end lost 13 bases, and 3 bases lay between the germline ends.

A remark on this clonotype: A junction end diverges from the germline sequence, so it may reflect a read error. The CDR3 region is CASSQDSGRGNTQCF. CDR3 in DNA: TGCGCCAGCAGCCAAGATTCCGGGAGAGGGAATACGCAGTGTTTT. The rearrangement uses TRBV4-3 and TRBJ2-3, with D possibly TRBD2 on 6 matching bases. Germline V lookup: CDR1 LGHNA, CDR2 YSLEER. This CDR3 has 15 residues.

V usage is TRBV5-1 and J usage is TRBJ2-5; 7 positions match TRBD1. CDR1 is SGHRS and CDR2 is YFSETQ in the germline V gene. V lost 3 bases to trimming and J lost 6 bases; unmatched junction nucleotides: 8. CDR3 length: 14 amino acids. CDR3 in DNA: TGCGCCAGCAGCTCACAGGGGAGTGAGAAGACCCAGTACTTC. Encoded protein: CASSSQGSEKTQYF.

This chain links TRBV5-1 with TRBJ1-1, with unresolved D. V shed 0 bases and J shed 1 base, with 10 bases lying between them. Germline V lookup: CDR1 SGHRS, CDR2 YFSETQ. The CDR3 runs to 15 residues. CDR3 DNA: TGCGCCAGCAGCTTGGGTCCGGTATCGAACACTGAAGCTTTCTTT. It encodes CASSLGPVSNTEAFF.

The chain links TRBV9 to TRBJ2-3; D gene unclear. This CDR3 has 16 residues. Germline V gives CDR1 SGDLS, CDR2 YYNGEE. V gave up 0 bases and J gave up 3 bases, with 14 bases separating them. CDR3 nucleotide sequence: TGTGCCAGCAGCGTAGGTATCTCGGAGCTTACAGATACGCAGTATTTT. Its translation: CASSVGISELTDTQYF.

This sequence joins TRBV7-2 and TRBJ1-2, with 7 bases lining up with TRBD1. The germline CDR1 and CDR2 sequences are SGHTA and FQGNSA. The CDR3 runs 15 residues. The V and J ends lost 5 bases and 2 bases, in that order; junction bases with no gene match: 8. CDR3 sequence reads: CASSRRGQLNYGYTF. Written as DNA, the CDR3 is TGTGCCAGCAGCCGAAGGGGGCAGCTAAACTATGGCTACACCTTC.

The chain is built from TRBV7-9 and TRBJ1-5; TRBD1 matches 10 bases. This CDR3 has 15 amino acids. The V gene end was trimmed by 4 bases and the J gene end by 9 bases; junction bases not matched to a gene: 9. Germline CDR1 is SEHNR and CDR2 is FQNEAQ (reference sequence). The CDR3 DNA sequence: TGTGCCAGCAGCTCCGGGACAGGGGACGTATGGCCCCAGCATTTT. As protein: CASSSGTGDVWPQHF.

The V gene is TRBV5-1, the J gene TRBJ1-1, with TRBD1 as a possible D gene (5 bases). The CDR3 totals 15 residues. Germline V gene data show CDR1 as SGHRS and CDR2 as YFSETQ. The ends were cut back, 4 bases at V and 0 bases at J, with 13 bases in the middle. CDR3 loop: CASSPGDSLNTEAFF. CDR3 nucleotide sequence: TGCGCCAGCAGCCCCGGAGACAGCCTGAACACTGAAGCTTTCTTT.

The chain couples TRBV29-1 to TRBJ2-6, with TRBD1 as a possible D gene (5 bases). Trimming took 6 bases from V and 0 from J, leaving 9 bases between them. The length of the CDR3 is 14 residues. The germline V gene encodes CDR1 SQVTM and CDR2 ANQGSEA. In DNA, the CDR3 is TGCAGCGTACCAGGGCCCTCTGGGGCCAACGTCCTGACTTTC. This sequence encodes CSVPGPSGANVLTF.

With respect to this clonotype: A much bigger clone sits one base away, suggesting this may be a read error. J is TRBJ2-7 and V is TRBV9; weak D call: TRBD2 (6 bases). Trimming took 0 bases from V and 6 from J, leaving 10 bases between them. Per germline, CDR1 SGDLS and CDR2 YYNGEE. This CDR3 is built from 13 residues. The CDR3 coding sequence is TGTGCCAGCAGCGTAGGCGGGGCTGGCGAGCAGTACTTC. This gives the protein CASSVGGAGEQYF.

This chain uses TRBV12-3 or TRBV12-4 with TRBJ1-1, with TRBD1 matching 7 bases. The CDR3 totals 13 residues. V lost 7 bases to trimming and J lost 4 bases; unmatched junction nucleotides: 6. The CDR3 DNA follows: TGTGCCAGCAAAGAGAACAGGGGCACTGAAGCTTTCTTT. Translation gives CASKENRGTEAFF.

This clonotype occurred a few times. This chain links TRBV20-1 with TRBJ2-3, with 11 bases that match TRBD1. The CDR3 spans 14 residues. Germline lookup yields CDR1 DFQATT and CDR2 SNEGSKA (reference sequence). The V segment lost 6 bases and the J segment 6 bases; nucleotides outside the gene matches: 8. In DNA, the CDR3 is TGCAGTGCCAGTGGACAGGGGGCGCGGGATACGCAGTATTTT. Encoded protein: CSASGQGARDTQYF.

The V gene is TRBV6-1, the J gene TRBJ1-5; the D gene is possibly TRBD1 (6 bases). The V gene lost 6 bases and the J gene lost 7 bases, with 13 bases spanning the gap. CDR1 MNHNS and CDR2 SASEGT come from the germline V gene. CDR3 length equals 13 residues. CDR3 in DNA: TGTGCCAGCAGACCGGGACATGAACAGCCCCAGCATTTT. This gives the protein CASRPGHEQPQHF.